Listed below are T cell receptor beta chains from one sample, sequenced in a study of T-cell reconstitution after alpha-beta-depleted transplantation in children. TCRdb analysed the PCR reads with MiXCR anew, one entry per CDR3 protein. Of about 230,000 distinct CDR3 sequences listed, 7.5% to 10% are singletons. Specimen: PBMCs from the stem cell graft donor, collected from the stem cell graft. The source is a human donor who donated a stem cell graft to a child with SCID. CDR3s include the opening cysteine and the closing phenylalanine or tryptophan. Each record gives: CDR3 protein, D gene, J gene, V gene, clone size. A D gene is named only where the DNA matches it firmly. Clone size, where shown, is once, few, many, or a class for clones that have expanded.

CDR3 protein: CSVEDERNTARGPFF
D gene: .
J gene: TRBJ1-1
V gene: TRBV29-1
clone size: many

CDR3 protein: CASSLLTDSGGDTDTQYF
D gene: TRBD2
J gene: TRBJ2-3
V gene: TRBV4-3
clone size: many

CDR3 protein: CASSGQDGKNIQYF
D gene: TRBD1
J gene: TRBJ2-4
V gene: TRBV7-2
clone size: many

CDR3 protein: CAISESAAPTLNTEAFF
D gene: .
J gene: TRBJ1-1
V gene: TRBV10-3
clone size: many

CDR3 protein: CSARWWDTQYF
D gene: .
J gene: TRBJ2-3
V gene: TRBV20-1
clone size: many

CDR3 protein: CAWRRDRISGELFF
D gene: TRBD1
J gene: TRBJ2-2
V gene: TRBV30
clone size: many

CDR3 protein: CASSVERTGGYSGANVLTF
D gene: .
J gene: TRBJ2-6
V gene: TRBV9
clone size: many

CDR3 protein: CASSTAPGGVGTEAFF
D gene: .
J gene: TRBJ1-1
V gene: TRBV5-1
clone size: many

CDR3 protein: CSASRDTYTGELFF
D gene: .
J gene: TRBJ2-2
V gene: TRBV20-1
clone size: many

CDR3 protein: CASSLVVRAEAFF
D gene: .
J gene: TRBJ1-1
V gene: TRBV5-6
clone size: many

CDR3 protein: CASKSDRKETQYF
D gene: .
J gene: TRBJ2-5
V gene: TRBV25-1
clone size: many

CDR3 protein: CASSPSQGFPSGYTF
D gene: .
J gene: TRBJ1-2
V gene: TRBV6-1
clone size: many

CDR3 protein: CSATQGTEAFF
D gene: .
J gene: TRBJ1-1
V gene: TRBV20-1
clone size: many

CDR3 protein: CSVEGTGPSRNYGYTF
D gene: TRBD1
J gene: TRBJ1-2
V gene: TRBV29-1
clone size: many

CDR3 protein: CSARPAVSGGVTNEQFF
D gene: TRBD2
J gene: TRBJ2-1
V gene: TRBV20-1
clone size: few

CDR3 protein: CASSLGWPRQGNGEQFF
D gene: .
J gene: TRBJ2-1
V gene: TRBV11-2
clone size: many

CDR3 protein: CASSPLFLRGHADTQYF
D gene: .
J gene: TRBJ2-3
V gene: TRBV7-9
clone size: many

CDR3 protein: CASSLGEFQPQHF
D gene: .
J gene: TRBJ1-5
V gene: TRBV5-1
clone size: many

CDR3 protein: CAISQGGASQRNTIYF
D gene: .
J gene: TRBJ1-3
V gene: TRBV10-3
clone size: many

CDR3 protein: CSARLSGVFSYEQYF
D gene: TRBD2
J gene: TRBJ2-7
V gene: TRBV20-1
clone size: many

CDR3 protein: CASSVGQSGQPQHF
D gene: .
J gene: TRBJ1-5
V gene: TRBV6-2/TRBV6-3
clone size: many

CDR3 protein: CASSGQGEKLFF
D gene: TRBD1
J gene: TRBJ1-4
V gene: TRBV7-9
clone size: .

CDR3 protein: CASSIVGRNTEAFF
D gene: .
J gene: TRBJ1-1
V gene: TRBV19
clone size: many

CDR3 protein: CASTATGGHNEQFF
D gene: TRBD1
J gene: TRBJ2-1
V gene: TRBV12-3/TRBV12-4
clone size: many